This is a list of T cell receptor beta chains from one sample in a study of OX40 agonist ivuxolimab in advanced cancers. Measured with immunoSEQ multiplex PCR; TCRdb has only the in-frame clones, and not every one. The sample carries tens of thousands of clones, around 83% recorded once. Sequenced here: CD4+ or CD8+ T cells sorted from blood, sampled in a trial of the OX40 agonist ivuxolimab. The receptors stem from an adult with an advanced solid tumor such as melanoma, head and neck, liver or kidney cancer. Each CDR3 is given with its conserved first and last residue. The order of the fields is clone size, D gene, V gene, J gene, CDR3 protein, CDR3 DNA. The D gene is left open where the match is weak. Clone size appears in some rows only: once, few, many, or a class for an expanded clone.

abundance: -
d_gene: TRBD2
v_gene: TRBV6-1
j_gene: TRBJ2-7
CDR3aa: CASRSFGLAGSEQYF
CDR3nt: TGTGCCAGCAGGAGCTTCGGACTAGCGGGATCCGAGCAGTACTTC

abundance: -
d_gene: TRBD1
v_gene: TRBV19
j_gene: TRBJ1-4
CDR3aa: CASSAWDRSNEKLFF
CDR3nt: TGTGCCAGTAGTGCCTGGGACAGGAGTAATGAAAAACTGTTTTTT

abundance: -
d_gene: TRBD2
v_gene: TRBV28
j_gene: TRBJ2-1
CDR3aa: CASTMVGLHNEQFF
CDR3nt: TGTGCCAGCACTATGGTGGGACTACACAATGAGCAGTTCTTC

abundance: -
d_gene: TRBD1
v_gene: TRBV6-5
j_gene: TRBJ1-1
CDR3aa: CASSFSDRGNTEAFF
CDR3nt: TGTGCCAGCAGTTTTTCGGACAGGGGGAACACTGAAGCTTTCTTT

abundance: -
d_gene: TRBD2
v_gene: TRBV6-1
j_gene: TRBJ2-3
CDR3aa: CASSEGGRADTQYF
CDR3nt: TGTGCCAGCAGTGAAGGTGGGAGGGCAGATACGCAGTATTTT

abundance: -
d_gene: TRBD2
v_gene: TRBV25-1
j_gene: TRBJ2-1
CDR3aa: CASSDEREASYNEQFF
CDR3nt: TGTGCCAGCAGTGATGAGCGGGAGGCATCCTACAATGAGCAGTTCTTC

abundance: -
d_gene: -
v_gene: TRBV2
j_gene: TRBJ1-6
CDR3aa: CASSDFSPLHF
CDR3nt: TGTGCCAGCAGTGACTTTTCACCCCTCCACTTT

abundance: -
d_gene: -
v_gene: TRBV28
j_gene: TRBJ2-7
CDR3aa: CASSLSLGPEQYF
CDR3nt: TGTGCCAGCAGTTTATCTCTCGGACCCGAGCAGTACTTC

abundance: -
d_gene: -
v_gene: TRBV5-1
j_gene: TRBJ2-1
CDR3aa: CASSLAGGIYNEQFF
CDR3nt: TGCGCCAGCAGCTTGGCAGGGGGGATCTACAATGAGCAGTTCTTC

abundance: -
d_gene: TRBD1
v_gene: TRBV29-1
j_gene: TRBJ2-1
CDR3aa: CSVRGQGGNEQFF
CDR3nt: TGCAGCGTGCGGGGACAGGGAGGGAATGAGCAGTTCTTC

abundance: -
d_gene: -
v_gene: TRBV9
j_gene: TRBJ2-1
CDR3aa: CASSAGVGDNEQFF
CDR3nt: TGTGCCAGCAGCGCCGGGGTGGGGGACAATGAGCAGTTCTTC

abundance: -
d_gene: TRBD2
v_gene: TRBV5-5
j_gene: TRBJ2-1
CDR3aa: CASSPTGGRAGNEQFF
CDR3nt: TGTGCCAGCAGCCCTACCGGCGGGAGGGCCGGAAATGAGCAGTTCTTC

abundance: -
d_gene: TRBD1
v_gene: TRBV4-1
j_gene: TRBJ2-2
CDR3aa: CASSQATGEGGELFF
CDR3nt: TGCGCCAGCAGCCAAGCAACAGGGGAAGGCGGGGAGCTGTTTTTT

abundance: -
d_gene: TRBD2
v_gene: TRBV29-1
j_gene: TRBJ2-5
CDR3aa: CSVGLAGGPETQYF
CDR3nt: TGCAGCGTAGGACTAGCGGGAGGGCCGGAGACCCAGTACTTC

abundance: -
d_gene: -
v_gene: TRBV9
j_gene: TRBJ1-1
CDR3aa: CASGNRAAEAFF
CDR3nt: TGTGCCAGCGGTAACAGGGCGGCTGAAGCTTTCTTT

abundance: -
d_gene: -
v_gene: TRBV25-1
j_gene: TRBJ2-1
CDR3aa: CASSELGVGTSSYNEQFF
CDR3nt: TGTGCCAGCAGTGAATTAGGGGTCGGGACAAGCTCCTACAATGAGCAGTTCTTC

abundance: -
d_gene: -
v_gene: TRBV19
j_gene: TRBJ2-2
CDR3aa: CASSIQERRNTGELFF
CDR3nt: TGTGCCAGTAGTATTCAGGAGAGAAGGAACACCGGGGAGCTGTTTTTT

abundance: -
d_gene: -
v_gene: TRBV2
j_gene: TRBJ1-1
CDR3aa: CASSASMNTEAFF
CDR3nt: TGTGCCAGCAGCGCAAGTATGAACACTGAAGCTTTCTTT

abundance: -
d_gene: -
v_gene: TRBV5-6
j_gene: TRBJ2-5
CDR3aa: CASSLATGSVLETQYF
CDR3nt: TGTGCCAGCAGCTTGGCCACAGGGTCGGTTTTAGAGACCCAGTACTTC

abundance: -
d_gene: TRBD2
v_gene: TRBV7-2
j_gene: TRBJ2-3
CDR3aa: CASSARLAGGSTQYF
CDR3nt: TGTGCCAGCAGCGCAAGACTAGCGGGAGGGAGCACGCAGTATTTT

abundance: -
d_gene: -
v_gene: TRBV5-5
j_gene: TRBJ2-3
CDR3aa: CASSLSGTPSTDTQYF
CDR3nt: TGTGCCAGCAGCTTGTCTGGGACTCCTAGCACAGATACGCAGTATTTT

abundance: -
d_gene: -
v_gene: TRBV2
j_gene: TRBJ1-2
CDR3aa: CASSDYGYTF
CDR3nt: TGTGCCAGCAGTGATTATGGCTACACCTTC

abundance: -
d_gene: TRBD1
v_gene: TRBV7-9
j_gene: TRBJ1-1
CDR3aa: CASSPVRDRAWAFF
CDR3nt: TGTGCCAGCAGCCCCGTCCGGGACAGGGCTTGGGCTTTCTTT

abundance: -
d_gene: TRBD1
v_gene: TRBV9
j_gene: TRBJ1-3
CDR3aa: CASSVQGAPGNTIYF
CDR3nt: TGTGCCAGCAGCGTCCAGGGGGCGCCTGGAAACACCATATATTTT

abundance: -
d_gene: TRBD1
v_gene: TRBV11-2
j_gene: TRBJ1-1
CDR3aa: CASSWRDRATEAFF
CDR3nt: TGTGCCAGCAGCTGGCGGGACAGGGCCACTGAAGCTTTCTTT

abundance: medium-sized
d_gene: -
v_gene: TRBV2
j_gene: TRBJ1-5
CDR3aa: CASSEFMGRQPQHF
CDR3nt: TGTGCCAGCAGTGAGTTCATGGGTAGGCAGCCCCAGCATTTT

abundance: -
d_gene: -
v_gene: TRBV5-8
j_gene: TRBJ1-2
CDR3aa: CASSLDHYGYTF
CDR3nt: TGTGCCAGCAGCTTGGATCACTATGGCTACACCTTC

abundance: -
d_gene: -
v_gene: TRBV6-6
j_gene: TRBJ1-5
CDR3aa: CASSQGGGNQPQHF
CDR3nt: TGTGCCAGCAGCCAGGGTGGGGGCAATCAGCCCCAGCATTTT

abundance: once
d_gene: TRBD1
v_gene: TRBV4-2
j_gene: TRBJ2-7
CDR3aa: CASSLGGTGQGYF
CDR3nt: TGTGCCAGCAGCTTGGGGGGAACGGGACAGGGATACTTC

abundance: once
d_gene: -
v_gene: TRBV28
j_gene: TRBJ2-3
CDR3aa: CASSTPDIAGTDTQYF
CDR3nt: TGTGCCAGCAGCACACCGGACATCGCGGGCACAGATACGCAGTATTTT

abundance: -
d_gene: -
v_gene: TRBV21-1
j_gene: TRBJ1-5
CDR3aa: CASSDPSGGAEQPQHF
CDR3nt: TGTGCCAGCAGCGACCCATCAGGGGGGGCTGAACAGCCCCAGCATTTT

abundance: once
d_gene: -
v_gene: TRBV19
j_gene: TRBJ2-5
CDR3aa: CASSMAVPAQETQYF
CDR3nt: TGTGCCAGTAGTATGGCTGTCCCCGCTCAAGAGACCCAGTACTTC